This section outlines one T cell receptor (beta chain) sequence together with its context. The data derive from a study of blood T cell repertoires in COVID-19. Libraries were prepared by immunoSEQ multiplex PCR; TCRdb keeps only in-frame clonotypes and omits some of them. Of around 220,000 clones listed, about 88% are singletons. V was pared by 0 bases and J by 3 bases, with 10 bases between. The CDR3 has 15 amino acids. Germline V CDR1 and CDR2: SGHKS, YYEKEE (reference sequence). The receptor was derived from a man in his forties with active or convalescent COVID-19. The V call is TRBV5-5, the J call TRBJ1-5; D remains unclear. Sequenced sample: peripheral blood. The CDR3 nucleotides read TGTGCCAGCAGCTTGGCAGGCCGCTTCAATCAGCCCCAGCATTTT. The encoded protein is CASSLAGRFNQPQHF.